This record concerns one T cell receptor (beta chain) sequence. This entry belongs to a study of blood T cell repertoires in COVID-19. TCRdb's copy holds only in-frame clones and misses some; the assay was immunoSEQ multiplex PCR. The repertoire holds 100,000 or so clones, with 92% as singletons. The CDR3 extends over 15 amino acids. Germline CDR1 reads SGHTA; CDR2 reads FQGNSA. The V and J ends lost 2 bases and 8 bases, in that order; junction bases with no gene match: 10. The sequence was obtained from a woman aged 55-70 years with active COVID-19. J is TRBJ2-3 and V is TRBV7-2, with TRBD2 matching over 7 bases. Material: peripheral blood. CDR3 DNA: TGTGCCAGCAGCTTAAGGGGCAGCTCGGGGGGTACGCAGTATTTT. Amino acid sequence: CASSLRGSSGGTQYF. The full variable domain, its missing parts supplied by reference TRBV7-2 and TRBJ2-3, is GAGVSQSPSNKVTEKGKDVELRCDPISGHTALYWYRQSLGQGLEFLIYFQGNSAPDKSGLPSDRFSAERTGGSVSTLTIQRTQQEDSAVYLCASSLRGSSGGTQYFGPGTRLTVL.